This T cell receptor (beta chain) was identified during a study of T cell responses to AZD1222 COVID-19 vaccine. Background on the study: Second-dose intervals of approximately 4 or approximately 12 weeks were pooled. Regarding the study as a whole: CD4 TCRs linked to vaccination spanned spike, dominating at 160-218 and 743-854. Donors in the cohort were predominantly white British and more often female, and clonal diversity was possibly underestimated. Targets within unmutated variant regions were reportedly found for nearly half of spike-specific TCRs.

After removal of 0 bases from V and 4 bases from J, the junction contained 4 bases not matched to a gene. This CDR3 region has 15 residues. Per germline, CDR1 SGHNT and CDR2 YYREEE (reference sequence). Note on this clone: Its antigen is unidentified.

The repertoire was sequenced with immunoSEQ multiplex PCR; TCRdb's copy has only in-frame clones and lacks some. This table holds around 130,000 clones, 80% to 90% found once. The sequence came from an adult in good health. This chain connects TRBV5-4 to TRBJ2-3, with 8 nucleotides matching TRBD2. The sample was peripheral blood, taken on day 0 of AZD1222 vaccination. The CDR3 loop reads CASSLGAGVADTQYF. The CDR3 DNA reads TGTGCCAGCAGCTTGGGAGCGGGGGTGGCAGATACGCAGTATTTT.